This T cell receptor (beta chain) was recovered during a study of control samples from healthy donors and cancer patients. Germline CDR1 reads MNHEY; CDR2 reads SMNVEV (reference sequence). Between the trimmed V and J ends, which lost 6 bases and 0 bases, there was a span of 9 bases. CDR3 size: 15 residues. TCRdb keeps only in-frame clones here, not all; method: immunoSEQ multiplex PCR. The data hold 150,000 to 170,000 clones, with 94% observed a single time. The sample comprised blood. The sequence was obtained from a man aged 35 to 55 in good health. The chain employs TRBV27 and TRBJ1-6, with D unresolved. The CDR3 DNA reads TGTGCCAGCAGGATGACAAGCTCCTATAATTCACCCCTCCACTTT. Its protein is CASRMTSSYNSPLHF.